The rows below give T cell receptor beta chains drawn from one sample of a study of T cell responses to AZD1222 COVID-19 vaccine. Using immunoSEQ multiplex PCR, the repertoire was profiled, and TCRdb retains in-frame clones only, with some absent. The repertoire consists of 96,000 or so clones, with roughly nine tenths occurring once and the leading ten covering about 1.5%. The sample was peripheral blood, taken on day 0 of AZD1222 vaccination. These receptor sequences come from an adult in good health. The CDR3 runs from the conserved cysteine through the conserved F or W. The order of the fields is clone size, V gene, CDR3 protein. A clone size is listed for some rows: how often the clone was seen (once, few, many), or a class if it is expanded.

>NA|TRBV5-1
CASSLEGAVAGYGYTF
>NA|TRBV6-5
CASRRTGPYEQYF
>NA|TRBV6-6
CASSYGGLNSPLHF
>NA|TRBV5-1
CASSLGTDYNEQFF
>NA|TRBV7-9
CASGAAANYGYTF
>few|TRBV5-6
CASSLRQASGGYTF
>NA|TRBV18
CASSPAGRNTEAFF
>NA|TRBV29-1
CSAYSDRYGYTF
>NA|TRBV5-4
CASSFGTANTEAFF
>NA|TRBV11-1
CASSWQGGRTYEQYF
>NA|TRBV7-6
CASSLAPPPSNQPQHF
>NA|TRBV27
CASSLSQTSPLHF
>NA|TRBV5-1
CASSLTGTYATNEKLFF
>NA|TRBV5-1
CASSLAGGPTDTQYF
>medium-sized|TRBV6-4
CASSDRDNTEAFF
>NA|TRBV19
CASSVDGPQHF
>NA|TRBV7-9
CASSPVRDFNEKLFF
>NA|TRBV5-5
CASSSYRVNTEAFF
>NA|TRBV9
CASSGGGDRAEAFF
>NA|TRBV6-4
CASSATGNDGYTF
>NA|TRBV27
CASSRGQETQYF
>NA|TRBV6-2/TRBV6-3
CASSYTPAGANVLTF
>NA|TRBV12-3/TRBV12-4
CAARDSSSPEAFF
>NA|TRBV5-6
CASSLGAGGTDTQYF
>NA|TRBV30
CAWSVGRRNNEQFF
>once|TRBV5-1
CASSLEFVGTGTTEAFF
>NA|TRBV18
CASSQGQGASISGNTIYF
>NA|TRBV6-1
CASSSGDGYTF
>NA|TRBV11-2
CASSFGGGYYGYTF
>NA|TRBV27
CASSSRDRGRPQNTGELFF
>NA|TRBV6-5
CASSLTAMNTEAFF
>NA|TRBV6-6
CASGSGGNTGELFF
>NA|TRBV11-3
CASSLGERLGEQFF
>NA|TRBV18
CASSPLKSGGVNTEAFF
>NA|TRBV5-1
CASSLEGRGGYTF
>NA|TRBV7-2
CASSYGQEGYGYTF
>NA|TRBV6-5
CAEGQFNEQFF
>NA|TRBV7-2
CASSLWRQGFGTGELFF
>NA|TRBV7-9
CATNRDMNTEAFF
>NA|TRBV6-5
CASSYSSNSGANVLTF
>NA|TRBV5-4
CASSSQIMGSPLHF
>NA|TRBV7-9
CASSPGTSGGGYTF